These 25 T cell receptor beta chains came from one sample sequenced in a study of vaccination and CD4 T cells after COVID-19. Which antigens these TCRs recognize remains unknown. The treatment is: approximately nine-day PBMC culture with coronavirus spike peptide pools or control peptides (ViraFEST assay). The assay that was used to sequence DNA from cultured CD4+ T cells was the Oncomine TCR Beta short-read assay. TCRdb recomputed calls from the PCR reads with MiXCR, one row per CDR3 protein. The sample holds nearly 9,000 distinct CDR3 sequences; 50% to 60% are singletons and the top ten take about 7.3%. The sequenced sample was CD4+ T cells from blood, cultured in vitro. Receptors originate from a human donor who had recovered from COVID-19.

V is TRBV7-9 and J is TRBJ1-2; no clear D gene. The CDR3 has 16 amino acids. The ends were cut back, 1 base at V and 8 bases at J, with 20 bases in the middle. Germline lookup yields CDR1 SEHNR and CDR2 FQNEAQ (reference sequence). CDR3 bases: TGTGCCAGCAGCTTAGAAGCCCCAGGTCGAGCTAGCGGCTACACCTTC. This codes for CASSLEAPGRASGYTF.

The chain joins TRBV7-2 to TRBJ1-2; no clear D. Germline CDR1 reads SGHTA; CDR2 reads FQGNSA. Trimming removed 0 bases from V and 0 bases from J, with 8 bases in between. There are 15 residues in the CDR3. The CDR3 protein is CASSLAPGPNYGYTF. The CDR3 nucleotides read TGTGCCAGCAGCTTAGCTCCCGGTCCTAACTATGGCTACACCTTC.

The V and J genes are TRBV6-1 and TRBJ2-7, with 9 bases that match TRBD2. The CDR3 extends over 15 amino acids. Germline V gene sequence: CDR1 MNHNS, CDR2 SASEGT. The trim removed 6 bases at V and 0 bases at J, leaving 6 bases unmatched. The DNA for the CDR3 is TGTGCCAGCAGCCCCAGCGGGGGGTACTCCTACGAGCAGTACTTC. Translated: CASSPSGGYSYEQYF.

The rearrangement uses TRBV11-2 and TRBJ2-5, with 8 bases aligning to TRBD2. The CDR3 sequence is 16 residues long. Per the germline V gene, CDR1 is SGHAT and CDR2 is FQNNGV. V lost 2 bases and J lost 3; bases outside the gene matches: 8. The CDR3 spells CASSLSAGGHKETQYF. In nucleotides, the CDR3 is TGTGCCAGCAGCTTATCGGCGGGGGGCCACAAAGAGACCCAGTACTTC. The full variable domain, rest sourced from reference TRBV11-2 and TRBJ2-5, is EAGVAQSPRYKIIEKRQSVAFWCNPISGHATLYWYQQILGQGPKLLIQFQNNGVVDDSQLPKDRFSAERLKGVDSTLKIQPAKLEDSAVYLCASSLSAGGHKETQYFGPGTRLLVL.

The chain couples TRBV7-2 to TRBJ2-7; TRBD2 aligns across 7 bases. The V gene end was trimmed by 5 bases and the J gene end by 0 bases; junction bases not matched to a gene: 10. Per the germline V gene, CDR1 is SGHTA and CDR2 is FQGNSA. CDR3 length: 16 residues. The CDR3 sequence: CASSPTAGYTSYEQYF. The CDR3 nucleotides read TGTGCCAGCAGCCCCACAGCGGGGTACACCTCCTACGAGCAGTACTTC. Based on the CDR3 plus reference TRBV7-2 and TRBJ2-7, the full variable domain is GAGVSQSPSNKVTEKGKDVELRCDPISGHTALYWYRQSLGQGLEFLIYFQGNSAPDKSGLPSDRFSAERTGGSVSTLTIQRTQQEDSAVYLCASSPTAGYTSYEQYFGPGTRLTVT.

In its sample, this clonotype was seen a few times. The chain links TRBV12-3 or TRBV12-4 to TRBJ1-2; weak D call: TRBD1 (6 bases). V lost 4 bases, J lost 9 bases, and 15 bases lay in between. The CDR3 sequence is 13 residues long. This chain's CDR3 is CASSSSSGTSYTF. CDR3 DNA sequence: TGTGCCAGCAGTTCATCATCCGGGACAAGCTACACCTTC.

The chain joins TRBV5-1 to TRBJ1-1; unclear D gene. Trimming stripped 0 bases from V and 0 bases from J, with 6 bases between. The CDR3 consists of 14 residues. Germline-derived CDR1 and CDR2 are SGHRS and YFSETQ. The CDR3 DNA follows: TGCGCCAGCAGCTTGGAACAGCTGAACACTGAAGCTTTCTTT. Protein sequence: CASSLEQLNTEAFF.

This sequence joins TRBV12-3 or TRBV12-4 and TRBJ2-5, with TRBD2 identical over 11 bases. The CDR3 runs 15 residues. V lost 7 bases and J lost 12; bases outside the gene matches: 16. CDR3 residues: CASTRSAGTSGMKYF. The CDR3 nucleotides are TGTGCCAGCACCCGTAGTGCCGGGACTAGCGGCATGAAGTACTTC.

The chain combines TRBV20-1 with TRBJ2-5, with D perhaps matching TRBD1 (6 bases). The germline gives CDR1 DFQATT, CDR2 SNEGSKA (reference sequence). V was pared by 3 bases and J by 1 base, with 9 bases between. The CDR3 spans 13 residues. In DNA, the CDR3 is TGCAGTGCTAGCCAGGGGATCCAAGAGACCCAGTACTTC. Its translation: CSASQGIQETQYF.

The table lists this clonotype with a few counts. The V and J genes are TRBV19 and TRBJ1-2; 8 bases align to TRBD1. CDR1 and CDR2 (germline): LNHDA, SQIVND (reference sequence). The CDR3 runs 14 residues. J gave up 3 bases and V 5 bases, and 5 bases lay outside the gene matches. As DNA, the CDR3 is TGTGCCAGTAGTGAACTGACAGGGGACTATGGCTACACCTTC. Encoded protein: CASSELTGDYGYTF. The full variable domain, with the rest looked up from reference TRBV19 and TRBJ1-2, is DGGITQSPKYLFRKEGQNVTLSCEQNLNHDAMYWYRQDPGQGLRLIYYSQIVNDFQKGDIAEGYSVSREKKESFPLTVTSAQKNPTAFYLCASSELTGDYGYTFGSGTRLTVV.

CDR3 bases: TGTGCCAGCAGTGTGGAGGAAAATCAGCCCCAGCATTTT. As protein: CASSVEENQPQHF. The chain carries TRBV6-4 and TRBJ1-5; D remains ambiguous. Germline V lookup: CDR1 MRHNA, CDR2 SNTAGT. CDR3 size: 13 residues. Trimming pared 4 bases from V and 4 bases from J, leaving 8 bases between.

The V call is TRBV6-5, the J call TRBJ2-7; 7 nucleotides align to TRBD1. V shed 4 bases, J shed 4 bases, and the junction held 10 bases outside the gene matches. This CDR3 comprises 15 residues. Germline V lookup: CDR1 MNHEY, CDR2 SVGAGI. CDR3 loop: CASSFPGQSLYEQYF. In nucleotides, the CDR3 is TGTGCCAGCAGTTTTCCGGGACAGTCGTTATACGAGCAGTACTTC.

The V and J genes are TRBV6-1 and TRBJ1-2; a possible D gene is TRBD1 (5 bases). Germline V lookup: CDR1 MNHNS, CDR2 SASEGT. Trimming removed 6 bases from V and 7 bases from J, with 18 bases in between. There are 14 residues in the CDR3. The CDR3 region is CASSLLDGAGGYTF. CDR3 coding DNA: TGTGCCAGCAGCCTACTTGACGGGGCTGGTGGCTACACCTTC.

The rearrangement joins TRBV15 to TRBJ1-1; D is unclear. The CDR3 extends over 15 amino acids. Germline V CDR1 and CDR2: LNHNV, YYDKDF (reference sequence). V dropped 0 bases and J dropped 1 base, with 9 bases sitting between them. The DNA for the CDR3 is TGTGCCACCAGCAGAGAATTGGGGAGGAACACTGAAGCTTTCTTT. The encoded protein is CATSRELGRNTEAFF.

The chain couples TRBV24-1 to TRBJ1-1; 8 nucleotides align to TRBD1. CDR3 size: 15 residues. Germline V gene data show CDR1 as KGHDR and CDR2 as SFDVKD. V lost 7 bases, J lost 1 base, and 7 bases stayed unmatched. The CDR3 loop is CATRGGQGKNTEAFF. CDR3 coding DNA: TGTGCCACCAGAGGTGGACAGGGAAAGAACACTGAAGCTTTCTTT.

The CDR3 loop is CASSPGTAEETQYF. The CDR3 coding sequence is TGTGCCAGCAGCCCCGGGACAGCAGAAGAGACCCAGTACTTC. This chain uses TRBV7-3 with TRBJ2-5; 7 bases align to TRBD1. V lost 5 bases and J lost 3; bases outside the gene matches: 6. Germline CDR1 is SGHTA and CDR2 is FQGTGA. The CDR3 loop spans 14 amino acids.

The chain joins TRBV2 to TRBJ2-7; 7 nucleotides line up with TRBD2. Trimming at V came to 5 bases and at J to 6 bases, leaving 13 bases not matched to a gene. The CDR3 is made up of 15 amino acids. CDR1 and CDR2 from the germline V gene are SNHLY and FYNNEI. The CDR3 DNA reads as TGTGCCAGCAGTAGAAGACTAGCCATCGCGGGCGAGCAGTACTTC. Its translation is CASSRRLAIAGEQYF.

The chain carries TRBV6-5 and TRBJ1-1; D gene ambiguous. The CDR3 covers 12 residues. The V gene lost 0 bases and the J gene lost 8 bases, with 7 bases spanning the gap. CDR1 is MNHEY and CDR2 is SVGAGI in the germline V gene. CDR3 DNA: TGTGCCAGCAGTTACTCGTCCGGGGAAGCTTTCTTT. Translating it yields CASSYSSGEAFF.

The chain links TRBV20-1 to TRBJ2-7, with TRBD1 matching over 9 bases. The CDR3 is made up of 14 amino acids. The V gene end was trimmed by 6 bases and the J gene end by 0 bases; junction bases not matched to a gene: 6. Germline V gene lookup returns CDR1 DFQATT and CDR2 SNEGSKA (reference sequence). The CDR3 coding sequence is TGCAGTGCAACCGGGACAGGGAGCTCCTACGAGCAGTACTTC. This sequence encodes CSATGTGSSYEQYF.

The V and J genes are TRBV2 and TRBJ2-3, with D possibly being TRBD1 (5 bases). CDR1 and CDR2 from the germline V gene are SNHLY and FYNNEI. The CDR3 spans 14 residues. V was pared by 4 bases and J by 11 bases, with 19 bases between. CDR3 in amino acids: CASSGGQSFNKQYF. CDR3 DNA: TGTGCCAGCAGTGGGGGCCAGAGCTTTAACAAGCAGTATTTT. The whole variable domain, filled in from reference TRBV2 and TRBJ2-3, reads EPEVTQTPSHQVTQMGQEVILRCVPISNHLYFYWYRQILGQKVEFLVSFYNNEISEKSEIFDDQFSVERPDGSNFTLKIRSTKLEDSAMYFCASSGGQSFNKQYFGPGTRLTVL.

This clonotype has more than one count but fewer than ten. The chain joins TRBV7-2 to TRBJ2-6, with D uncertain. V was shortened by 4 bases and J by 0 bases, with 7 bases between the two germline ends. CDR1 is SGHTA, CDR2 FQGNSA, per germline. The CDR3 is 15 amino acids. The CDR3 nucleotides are TGTGCCAGCAGCTCTCGGGCCTCTGGGGCCAACGTCCTGACTTTC. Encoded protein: CASSSRASGANVLTF.

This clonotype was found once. The CDR3 nucleotides are TGCAGTGCTAGAGATCCTTCTCAGGCAGGGCCCGGCGGAGATACGCAGTATTTT. This encodes CSARDPSQAGPGGDTQYF. This rearrangement joins TRBV20-1 to TRBJ2-3, with a weak D call TRBD1 (5 bases). The CDR3 is 18 amino acids. Germline assignment: CDR1 DFQATT and CDR2 SNEGSKA (reference sequence). Between the trimmed V and J ends, which lost 0 bases and 5 bases, there was a span of 24 bases.

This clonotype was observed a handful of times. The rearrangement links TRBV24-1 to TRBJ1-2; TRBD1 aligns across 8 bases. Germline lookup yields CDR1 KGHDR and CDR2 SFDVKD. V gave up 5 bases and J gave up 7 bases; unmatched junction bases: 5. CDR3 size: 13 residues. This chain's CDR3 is CATSADRGLGYTF. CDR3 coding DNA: TGTGCCACCAGTGCCGACAGGGGACTTGGCTACACCTTC.

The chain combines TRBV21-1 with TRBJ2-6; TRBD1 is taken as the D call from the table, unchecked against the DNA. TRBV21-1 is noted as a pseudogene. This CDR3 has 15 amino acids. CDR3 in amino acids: CASPSGITGANVLTF. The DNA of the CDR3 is TGTGCCAGCCCGTCCGGGATAACTGGGGCCAACGTCCTGACTTTC.

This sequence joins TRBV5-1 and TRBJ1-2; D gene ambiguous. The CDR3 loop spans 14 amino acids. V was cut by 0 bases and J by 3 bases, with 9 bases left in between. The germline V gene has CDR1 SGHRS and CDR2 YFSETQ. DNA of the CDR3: TGCGCCAGCAGCTTGGCAGGAGACTACTATGGCTACACCTTC. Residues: CASSLAGDYYGYTF.